These 23 T cell receptor beta chains were sequenced from one sample in a study of graft-versus-host responses after intestinal transplantation. From the graft tissue, intraepithelial and lamina propria lymphocytes were released through processing. Clones were read by immunoSEQ multiplex PCR, and TCRdb kept only the in-frame ones, dropping some. The table has more than 3,500 clones, approximately 80% seen once. Sequenced material: ileum tissue, taken 9 days after transplant. These receptor sequences come from a human patient who received an intestinal transplant, so some T cells may come from the graft donor.

This rearrangement joins TRBV28 to TRBJ2-1, with TRBD2 matching over 15 bases. The J segment lost 8 bases and the V segment lost 0 bases, leaving 14 bases of the junction unmatched. The CDR3 spans 20 residues. The germline V gene has CDR1 MDHEN and CDR2 SYDVKM. The CDR3 loop is CASSLCIGTSGRLFTDEQFF. The CDR3 DNA follows: TGTGCCAGCAGTTTATGCATAGGGACTAGCGGGAGGCTTTTTACGGATGAGCAGTTCTTC. The whole variable domain, filled in from reference TRBV28 and TRBJ2-1, reads DVKVTQSSRYLVKRTGEKVFLECVQDMDHENMFWYRQDPGLGLRLIYFSYDVKMKEKGDIPEGYSVSREKKERFSLILESASTNQTSMYLCASSLCIGTSGRLFTDEQFFGPGTRLTVL.

The CDR3 sequence is CASGTDRQESVLYGYTF. The CDR3 coding sequence is TGTGCTAGTGGTACTGACAGGCAAGAATCTGTGCTCTATGGCTACACCTTC. The rearrangement links TRBV12-5 to TRBJ1-2, with D maybe TRBD1 (6 bases). Per the germline V gene, CDR1 is LGHNT and CDR2 is FRNRAP. Trimming pared 5 bases from V and 4 bases from J, leaving 23 bases between. This CDR3 has 17 amino acids.

The chain recombines TRBV6-1 with TRBJ2-3, with 10 bases identical to TRBD2. This CDR3 contains 16 residues. V lost 4 bases and J lost 0; bases outside the gene matches: 4. CDR1 is MNHNS, CDR2 SASEGT, per germline. CDR3 bases: TGTGCCAGCAGTGCACTAGCGGGATATAGCACAGATACGCAGTATTTT. Amino acid sequence: CASSALAGYSTDTQYF.

The chain couples TRBV21-1 to TRBJ1-3; the D segment call TRBD1 is taken from the table without a DNA check. TRBV21-1 counts as a pseudogene. The CDR3 is made up of 14 amino acids. The CDR3, as DNA: TGTGCCAGCAGCAAAGACAGGGCTGGAAACACCATATATTTT. Protein sequence: CASSKDRAGNTIYF.

V usage is TRBV23-1 and J usage is TRBJ2-7; 10 bases fit TRBD1. TRBV23-1 has ORF status, its function being uncertain. The ends lost 1 base at V and 0 bases at J; junction bases unmatched: 15. This CDR3 is built from 20 residues. CDR3 DNA sequence: TGCGCCAGCAGTCAATGGGAATTTGGGACAGGGGCCCTACCCTCCTACGAGCAGTACTTC. This codes for CASSQWEFGTGALPSYEQYF.

The gene calls are TRBV6-1 and TRBJ2-1; D is possibly TRBD1 (5 bases). The CDR3 covers 13 residues. V was cut by 10 bases and J by 3 bases, with 13 bases left in between. CDR1 is MNHNS and CDR2 is SASEGT in the germline V gene. CDR3: CAIHKGYYNEQFF. CDR3 coding DNA: TGTGCCATCCACAAGGGGTACTACAATGAGCAGTTCTTC.

The V and J genes are TRBV19 and TRBJ2-7, with 7 nucleotides matching TRBD1. The ends lost 5 bases at V and 5 bases at J; junction bases unmatched: 12. The germline gives CDR1 LNHDA, CDR2 SQIVND (reference sequence). This CDR3 is 15 amino acids long. The CDR3 region has the DNA TGTGCCAGTAGTGCTCCAAAGGACAGGTCCCACGAGCAGTACTTC. Its translation: CASSAPKDRSHEQYF.

The chain carries TRBV6-6 and TRBJ2-7, with a weak D call TRBD2 (6 bases). The CDR3 sequence is 13 residues long. V lost 6 bases, J lost 2 bases, and 11 bases lay in between. Looked up from germline, CDR1 is MNHNY and CDR2 is SVGAGI (reference sequence). CDR3: CASRLAHTYEQYF. The CDR3 DNA follows: TGTGCCAGCAGACTAGCTCATACCTACGAGCAGTACTTC.

The rearrangement uses TRBV6-6 and TRBJ1-5, with TRBD1 as a possible D gene (6 bases). The CDR3 consists of 12 residues. Germline CDR1 MNHNY, CDR2 SVGAGI (reference sequence). The V end lost 6 bases, the J end lost 5 bases, and 8 bases lay between the germline ends. CDR3 bases: TGTGCCAGCAGGGCAGGGGATCAGCCCCAGCATTTT. Translation gives CASRAGDQPQHF.

This clone came up a few times. The chain is built from TRBV7-9 and TRBJ2-1; 12 nucleotides match TRBD2. Germline assignment: CDR1 SEHNR and CDR2 FQNEAQ (reference sequence). The CDR3 consists of 18 residues. The ends lost 2 bases at V and 1 base at J; junction bases unmatched: 6. CDR3 amino acids: CASSLSGTSGLSYNEQFF. CDR3 in DNA: TGTGCCAGCAGCTTATCGGGGACTAGCGGGCTTTCCTACAATGAGCAGTTCTTC.

This clone was seen a few times. The V call is TRBV27, the J call TRBJ2-4, with TRBD2 matching 15 bases. CDR1 is MNHEY and CDR2 is SMNVEV in the germline V gene (reference sequence). V trimming: 4 bases; J trimming: 5 bases; junction bases outside the gene matches: 6. There are 17 residues in the CDR3. The CDR3 DNA sequence: TGTGCCAGCAGTTACGGGACTAGCGGGGGGCACGAAAACATTCAGTACTTC. Translating gives CASSYGTSGGHENIQYF.

J is TRBJ1-5 and V is TRBV19; 10 positions match TRBD1. The CDR3 spans 16 residues. Germline V gene sequence: CDR1 LNHDA, CDR2 SQIVND (reference sequence). Trimming cost V 2 bases and J 4 bases; bases outside gene matches: 5. The CDR3 nucleotides are TGTGCCAGTAGTATACTGCGGGGACAGGGGAATCAGCCCCAGCATTTT. Translation: CASSILRGQGNQPQHF.

This clone was recorded only once. The J gene is TRBJ2-7, the V gene TRBV30; no clear D gene. Germline assignment: CDR1 GTSNPN and CDR2 SVGIG (reference sequence). The CDR3 runs 18 residues. V lost 2 bases, J lost 2 bases, and 25 bases lay in between. CDR3 region: CAWSPLQKVGMVAYEQYF. CDR3 in DNA: TGTGCCTGGAGTCCGCTTCAGAAGGTGGGAATGGTCGCCTACGAGCAGTACTTC.

The sample holds one count of this clone. This chain connects TRBV6-4 to TRBJ2-1; 8 nucleotides match TRBD1. Trimming took 1 base from V and 9 from J; bases not matched to a gene: 8. Per the germline V gene, CDR1 is MRHNA and CDR2 is SNTAGT. This CDR3 is 15 amino acids long. This CDR3 reads CASSDFPDRDSEQFF. As DNA, the CDR3 is TGTGCCAGCAGTGACTTTCCGGACAGGGACAGTGAGCAGTTCTTC.

CDR3 sequence: CAWGDRGAQPQHF. Here the CDR3 DNA reads TGTGCCTGGGGTGACAGGGGAGCACAGCCCCAGCATTTT. The chain recombines TRBV30 with TRBJ1-5; 8 nucleotides align to TRBD1. Germline-derived CDR1 and CDR2 are GTSNPN and SVGIG (reference sequence). The V gene end was trimmed by 5 bases and the J gene end by 7 bases; junction bases not matched to a gene: 7. This CDR3 has 13 amino acids. The variable domain in full, with the rest retrieved from reference TRBV30 and TRBJ1-5, is SQTIHQWPATLVQPVGSPLSLECTVEGTSNPNLYWYRQAAGRGLQLLFYSVGIGQISSEVPQNLSASRPQDRQFILSSKKLLLSDSGFYLCAWGDRGAQPQHFGDGTRLSIL.

The CDR3 bases are TGCGCCAGCAGCTCGACGGGCTCCTCGGATACGCAGTATTTT. Encoded protein: CASSSTGSSDTQYF. V is TRBV5-1 and J is TRBJ2-3; D ambiguous. Germline V gene lookup returns CDR1 SGHRS and CDR2 YFSETQ. This CDR3 has 14 amino acids. V was clipped by 3 bases and J by 6 bases, with 14 bases between them.

V gene TRBV25-1 combines with J gene TRBJ1-2, with D perhaps matching TRBD1 (6 bases). The CDR3 extends over 15 amino acids. V was trimmed by 3 bases and J by 5 bases, leaving 16 bases between them. From germline, CDR1 is MGHDK and CDR2 SYGVNS. CDR3 nucleotides: TGTGCCAGCAGTGATTTAGGGGGAAGGGGGTATGGCTACACCTTC. Protein product: CASSDLGGRGYGYTF.

This clone was picked up one time. The V gene is TRBV4-1, the J gene TRBJ2-1; unclear D gene. The CDR3 has 17 residues. Germline CDR1 and CDR2: MGHRA and YSYEKL. V gave up 0 bases and J gave up 0 bases, with 12 bases separating them. The CDR3 here is CASSQDFWSISYNEQFF. DNA for the CDR3: TGCGCCAGCAGCCAAGATTTTTGGTCCATCTCCTACAATGAGCAGTTCTTC.

The chain has TRBV5-4 and TRBJ2-2, with 7 bases matching TRBD2. The CDR3 covers 18 residues. Germline V gene sequence: CDR1 SGHNT, CDR2 YYREEE (reference sequence). The V segment lost 4 bases and the J segment 0 bases; nucleotides outside the gene matches: 12. The CDR3 DNA is TGTGCCAGCAGCCCAAAATTGGGGGGGTCCGCGAACACCGGGGAGCTGTTTTTT. Translated, it gives CASSPKLGGSANTGELFF.

The chain carries TRBV28 and TRBJ2-7; D not certain. This CDR3 comprises 13 residues. Germline-derived CDR1 and CDR2 are MDHEN and SYDVKM. V lost 6 bases to trimming and J lost 2 bases, with 11 bases between them. DNA of the CDR3: TGTGCCAGCAGGAGAGACGGCACCTACGAGCAGTACTTC. This encodes CASRRDGTYEQYF.

Relative to its sample, this clone is large. The genes are TRBV6-1 and TRBJ1-4, with TRBD1 as a possible D gene (5 bases). Germline lookup yields CDR1 MNHNS and CDR2 SASEGT. The CDR3 length is 13 residues. Trimming left V 6 bases short and J 7 bases short, with 12 bases between. CDR3 sequence reads: CASRGQTVEKLFF. CDR3 sequence (DNA): TGTGCCAGCAGGGGGCAGACGGTTGAAAAACTGTTTTTT.

The chain joins TRBV7-6 to TRBJ1-1, with a weak D call TRBD1 (6 bases). Germline CDR1 reads SGHVS; CDR2 reads FNYEAQ. This CDR3 is 16 amino acids long. V lost 1 base and J lost 3, with 15 bases in between. CDR3: CASSLVKDREYTEAFF. As DNA, the CDR3 is TGTGCCAGCAGCTTAGTAAAGGACAGAGAATACACTGAAGCTTTCTTT.

J is TRBJ2-5 and V is TRBV7-9; D is ambiguous. This CDR3 region has 11 residues. Per the germline V gene, CDR1 is SEHNR and CDR2 is FQNEAQ (reference sequence). V was shortened by 0 bases and J by 5 bases, with 1 base between the two germline ends. CDR3 sequence reads: CASSLAETQYF. The CDR3 DNA is TGTGCCAGCAGCTTAGCGGAGACCCAGTACTTC.